This entry is about one T cell receptor (beta chain). The CDR3 spans 16 residues. The V gene end was trimmed by 4 bases and the J gene end by 8 bases; junction bases not matched to a gene: 9. Germline V gene lookup returns CDR1 SGHRS and CDR2 YFSETQ. The repertoire was sequenced with immunoSEQ multiplex PCR; TCRdb's copy has only in-frame clones and lacks some. This sample carries roughly 200,000 clones, roughly 82% of them seen once, and the ten largest clones take 12%. This record comes from a study of blood T cell repertoires in COVID-19. Sequenced: PBMCs or T cells enriched from blood (not recorded which). This TCR came from a man in his forties who had recovered from COVID-19. The chain is built from TRBV5-1 and TRBJ1-4; TRBD1 aligns across 12 bases. CDR3 region: CASSEGQGAVYEKLFF. The CDR3 DNA is TGCGCCAGCAGCGAGGGACAGGGGGCCGTGTACGAAAAACTGTTTTTT.